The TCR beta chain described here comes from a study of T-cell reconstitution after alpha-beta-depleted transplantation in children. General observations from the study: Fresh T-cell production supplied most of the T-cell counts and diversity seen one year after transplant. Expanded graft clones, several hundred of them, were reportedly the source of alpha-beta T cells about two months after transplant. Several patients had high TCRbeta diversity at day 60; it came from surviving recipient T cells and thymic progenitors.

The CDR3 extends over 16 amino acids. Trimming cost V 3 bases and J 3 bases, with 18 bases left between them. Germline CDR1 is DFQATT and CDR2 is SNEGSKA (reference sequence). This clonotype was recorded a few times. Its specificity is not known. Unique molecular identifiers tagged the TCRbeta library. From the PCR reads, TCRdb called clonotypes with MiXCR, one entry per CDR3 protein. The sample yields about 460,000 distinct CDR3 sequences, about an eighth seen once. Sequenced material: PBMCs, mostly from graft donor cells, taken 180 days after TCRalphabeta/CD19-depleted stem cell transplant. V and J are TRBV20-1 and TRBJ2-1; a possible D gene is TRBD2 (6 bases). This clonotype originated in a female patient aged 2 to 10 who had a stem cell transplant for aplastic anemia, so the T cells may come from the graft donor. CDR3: CSARDIERADYNEQFF. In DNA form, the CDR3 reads TGCAGTGCTAGGGATATTGAGCGGGCGGACTACAATGAGCAGTTCTTC.